This T cell receptor beta chain came from a study of cytomegalovirus exposure and HLA in healthy donors. Note on this clone: Its antigen remains unknown.

This CDR3 contains 15 residues. The germline CDR1 and CDR2 sequences are MDHEN and SYDVKM. Trimming left V 2 bases short and J 0 bases short, with 11 bases between. Generated by immunoSEQ multiplex PCR, the TCRdb table keeps only in-frame clones and is missing some. The sample shows about 280,000 clones, approximately 87% of them seen only once. Study observations and caveats: A few chains linked to CMV were shown in vitro to be specific for CMV antigens. Accounts indicate the classifier identified cytomegalovirus status with strong specificity and sensitivity. A list of more than 150 TCR beta chains associated with cytomegalovirus was given.

The receptor was isolated from a woman aged 18-35 years in good health and CMV-seronegative. This chain joins TRBV28 and TRBJ2-7, with a weak D call TRBD2 (5 bases). Sequenced sample: PBMCs. The CDR3 DNA is TGTGCCAGCAGTTTAAGACTAACTAGCTCCTACGAGCAGTACTTC. It codes for CASSLRLTSSYEQYF.